Below are 11 T cell receptor beta chains sequenced from a single sample in a study of T cells in Graves' hyperthyroidism and ophthalmopathy. RNA transcripts gave rise to amplified TCR beta CDR3 regions. HTBI primers were used for first-round RT-PCR of the TCR CDR3. Each CDR3 protein gets one entry after TCRdb re-called the multiplex PCR reads with MiXCR. Altogether 550,000 to 700,000 distinct CDR3 sequences are present, about 14% being singletons, with the ten largest covering 4.3%. Specimen: blood. These receptors were collected from a woman aged 40 to 49 with Graves' ophthalmopathy.

This clonotype was counted many times. This chain links TRBV4-1 with TRBJ2-2; D gene ambiguous. V was pared by 5 bases and J by 1 base, with 8 bases between. CDR1 is MGHRA, CDR2 YSYEKL, per germline. The CDR3 consists of 14 residues. CDR3 in DNA: TGCGCCAGCAGCTTCGTCGGGAACACCGGGGAGCTGTTTTTT. The encoded protein is CASSFVGNTGELFF.

This clonotype was recorded at least ten times. The genes are TRBV30 and TRBJ1-1; 7 bases align to TRBD1. The germline V gene has CDR1 GTSNPN and CDR2 SVGIG (reference sequence). There are 13 residues in the CDR3. The CDR3 loop reads CVCGRPSDRKAFF. The CDR3 region has the DNA TGTGTTTGTGGACGTCCTTCGGACAGGAAGGCTTTCTTT.

This clonotype was recorded many times. The J gene is TRBJ1-5, the V gene TRBV6-2 or TRBV6-3; 10 nucleotides line up with TRBD1. CDR1 MNHEY and CDR2 SVGEGT come from the germline V gene. Losses at the gene ends were 7 bases for V and 11 bases for J; bases not matched to a gene: 20. This CDR3 is built from 17 residues. The CDR3 here is CASTSPPGTGASLAQHF. DNA of the CDR3: TGTGCCAGCACCTCACCTCCCGGGACAGGGGCCTCCTTAGCCCAGCATTTT.

The V gene is TRBV9, the J gene TRBJ2-5; TRBD2 aligns across 9 bases. The CDR3 loop spans 17 amino acids. V dropped 1 base and J dropped 5; count of bases not matched to a gene: 12. Germline V gene sequence: CDR1 SGDLS, CDR2 YYNGEE. The CDR3 DNA sequence: TGTGCCAGCAGCGTAAGCGGTGGAGCGGGAGGCCGGGAGACCCAGTACTTC. Its protein product is CASSVSGGAGGRETQYF. Combining the CDR3 with reference TRBV9 and TRBJ2-5 gives the whole variable domain DSGVTQTPKHLITATGQRVTLRCSPRSGDLSVYWYQQSLDQGLQFLIQYYNGEERAKGNILERFSAQQFPDLHSELNLSSLELGDSALYFCASSVSGGAGGRETQYFGPGTRLLVL.

This clonotype has ten or more counts. The CDR3 protein is CASRPSGKTYEQYF. Here the CDR3 DNA reads TGTGCCAGCAGACCTAGCGGAAAGACCTACGAGCAGTACTTC. The rearrangement uses TRBV6-1 and TRBJ2-7, with 7 positions matching TRBD2. Germline V CDR1 and CDR2: MNHNS, SASEGT. V dropped 6 bases and J dropped 2; count of bases not matched to a gene: 7. This CDR3 contains 14 residues.

In this sample, this clonotype turned up many times. The chain carries TRBV6-5 and TRBJ2-2; 10 bases map to TRBD1. Trimming cost V 0 bases and J 2 bases; bases outside gene matches: 0. The germline gives CDR1 MNHEY, CDR2 SVGAGI. This CDR3 comprises 16 residues. This CDR3 is CASSYSTGGNTGELFF. CDR3 DNA: TGTGCCAGCAGTTACTCGACAGGGGGCAACACCGGGGAGCTGTTTTTT.

The chain couples TRBV30 to TRBJ2-3; 10 nucleotides match TRBD2. V lost 2 bases to trimming and J lost 1 base; unmatched junction nucleotides: 3. The germline gives CDR1 GTSNPN, CDR2 SVGIG (reference sequence). This CDR3 is built from 15 residues. The CDR3 sequence: CAWSRGTSGTDTQYF. Here the CDR3 DNA reads TGTGCCTGGAGTCGGGGGACTAGCGGCACAGATACGCAGTATTTT. Looking up the rest from reference TRBV30 and TRBJ2-3 gives the full variable domain: SQTIHQWPATLVQPVGSPLSLECTVEGTSNPNLYWYRQAAGRGLQLLFYSVGIGQISSEVPQNLSASRPQDRQFILSSKKLLLSDSGFYLCAWSRGTSGTDTQYFGPGTRLTVL.

This clonotype was seen only a few times. V usage is TRBV24-1 and J usage is TRBJ1-1, with 12 bases that match TRBD1. Germline V CDR1 and CDR2: KGHDR, SFDVKD. The CDR3 is made up of 21 amino acids. After removal of 3 bases from V and 1 base from J, the junction contained 17 bases not matched to a gene. Written as DNA, the CDR3 is TGTGCCACCAGTGATATGGGGGGCCGTTTGGGACAGGGGGCCCCGAACACTGAAGCTTTCTTT. Protein sequence: CATSDMGGRLGQGAPNTEAFF.

This clonotype was picked up many times. This rearrangement joins TRBV2 to TRBJ1-1; 7 bases line up with TRBD1. Trimming removed 7 bases from V and 6 bases from J; junction bases left unmatched: 8. This CDR3 has 13 amino acids. Per germline, CDR1 SNHLY and CDR2 FYNNEI. The CDR3 here is CASNPRGKSEAFF. CDR3 coding DNA: TGTGCCAGCAACCCCAGGGGGAAGTCTGAAGCTTTCTTT.

This chain connects TRBV5-1 to TRBJ2-5, with D perhaps given as TRBD1 or TRBD2 (5 bases each). From germline, CDR1 is SGHRS and CDR2 YFSETQ. The CDR3 extends over 16 amino acids. Trimming took off 1 base at V and 0 bases at J, with 13 bases between the two ends. DNA for the CDR3: TGCGCCAGCAGCTTGCCGAGGGGCGATTACCAAGAGACCCAGTACTTC. Its protein is CASSLPRGDYQETQYF.

The chain is built from TRBV28 and TRBJ2-2, with D possibly being TRBD1 or TRBD2 (5 bases each). Trimming pared 3 bases from V and 4 bases from J, leaving 12 bases between. The CDR3 runs to 15 residues. Germline V lookup: CDR1 MDHEN, CDR2 SYDVKM. The CDR3 DNA follows: TGTGCCAGCAGTTTCCCGGGGACGGGCACCGGGGAGCTGTTTTTT. It is translated as CASSFPGTGTGELFF.